The clone carrying this T cell receptor beta chain was recorded many times. Arm-PCR with iRepertoire HTBI primers amplified the CDR3 regions for these TCR beta libraries. One entry per CDR3 protein, called by TCRdb with MiXCR from the multiplex PCR reads. Here the sample spans fewer than 450,000 distinct CDR3 sequences, roughly 15% being singletons. Time point denoted: newly diagnosed GD, antithyroid drugs for less than 3 months. The TCR library was made from RNA extracted from PBMCs. This sample is drawn from a study of regulatory T cells in long-lasting Graves disease. This same sample was also taken into another study, of T cells in Graves' hyperthyroidism and ophthalmopathy.

Material: peripheral blood mononuclear cells (PBMCs), obtained at new diagnosis, from a patient treated with antithyroid drugs. This clonotype was sampled from a woman aged 40 to 50 with Graves disease.

DNA for the CDR3: TGTGCCATCAGTGAGTCGCAGGGTTATGGCGAGCAGTACTTC. Encoded protein: CAISESQGYGEQYF. The chain carries TRBV10-3 and TRBJ2-7; weak D call: TRBD1 (5 bases). This CDR3 contains 14 residues. Germline V gene lookup returns CDR1 ENHRY and CDR2 SYGVKD. V was trimmed by 0 bases and J by 6 bases, leaving 12 bases between them.